These T cell receptor beta chains were read from a single sample in a study of T cell repertoires in cytomegalovirus infection. These receptors have no identified antigens. Each CDR3 protein is one row after TCRdb ran MiXCR on the reads. The table has about 770,000 distinct CDR3 sequences, roughly 28% seen once. The sample in question was cultured CD8+ T cells from PBMCs, obtained from culture after CMV antigen stimulation. These receptors originate from a human donor in good health (CMV status not recorded). Some clones in this sample may be carry-over from other donors' samples. Each CDR3 is given with its conserved first and last residue. A D gene is named only where the DNA matches it firmly. Clone size is given for some rows only: seen once, a few or many times, or a class if the clone is expanded.

J gene,V gene,clone size,D gene,CDR3 DNA,CDR3 protein
TRBJ2-1,TRBV6-1,few,-,TGTGCCAGCAGCGATCTTATATCCTTAATGGGGGCTACCTACAATGAGCAGTTCTTC,CASSDLISLMGATYNEQFF
TRBJ2-5,TRBV4-1,-,-,TGCGCCAGCAGCCCCGTCGGCTACCAAGAGACCCAGTACTTC,CASSPVGYQETQYF
TRBJ2-5,TRBV6-6,-,TRBD2,TGTGCCAGCAGTTACTCGAGTAGCGGGGGTAACCAAGAGACCCAGTACTTC,CASSYSSSGGNQETQYF
TRBJ2-1,TRBV7-6,many,-,TGTGCCAGCAGCAACACCATAGCGGCGGTTTACAATGAGCAGTTCTTC,CASSNTIAAVYNEQFF
TRBJ1-1,TRBV6-5,-,TRBD1,TGTGCCAGCAGTTACTCCCAGGGGGCCACGAACACTGAAGCTTTCTTT,CASSYSQGATNTEAFF
TRBJ2-3,TRBV6-2/TRBV6-3,few,TRBD2,TGTGCCAGCAGTTATGGACTAGCGGGGGGGACGCAGTATTTT,CASSYGLAGGTQYF
TRBJ2-1,TRBV14,few,-,TGTGCCAGCAGCCGGACGGGACACCCAAACAATGAGCAGTTCTTC,CASSRTGHPNNEQFF
TRBJ1-1,TRBV7-6,-,-,TGTGCCAGCAGTCCTAATGCTGGTAGACCAGGAGCCACTGAAGCTTTCTTT,CASSPNAGRPGATEAFF
TRBJ1-6,TRBV11-2,-,-,TGTGCCAGCAGCTTAAGGGGCGGGGGGTCACCCCTCCACTTT,CASSLRGGGSPLHF
TRBJ1-1,TRBV10-3,-,-,TGTGCCATCAGTGAGTCTTCAGGGGCTATCACTGAAGCTTTCTTT,CAISESSGAITEAFF
TRBJ1-1,TRBV9,-,-,TGTGCCAGCAGCGTAGGGGGTCGGACTGAAGCTTTCTTT,CASSVGGRTEAFF
TRBJ2-3,TRBV12-3/TRBV12-4,-,TRBD1,TGTGCCAGCAGCGAAGGGGGCCACACAGATACGCAGTATTTT,CASSEGGHTDTQYF
TRBJ1-3,TRBV15,-,-,TGTGCCACCAGCAGAGATCAGCACGGTGGAAACACCATATATTTT,CATSRDQHGGNTIYF
TRBJ2-1,TRBV7-6,-,TRBD1,TGTGCCAGCAGCAGGGGGCGGAATAATGAGCAGTTCTTC,CASSRGRNNEQFF
TRBJ2-3,TRBV29-1,-,-,TGCAGCGTAGTAGGTGTATATCAGGCCACAGATACGCAGTATTTT,CSVVGVYQATDTQYF
TRBJ2-7,TRBV19,once,-,TGTGCCAGCGAGGCCGGGAACGAGCAGTACTTC,CASEAGNEQYF
TRBJ2-1,TRBV5-1,-,TRBD1,TGCGCCAGCAGCCTTGGACAGGACTCCTACAATGAGCAGTTCTTC,CASSLGQDSYNEQFF
TRBJ1-6,TRBV20-1,-,-,TGCAGTGCCCAAGCCGGACCAGCGCCCCTCCACTTT,CSAQAGPAPLHF
TRBJ1-4,TRBV27,few,TRBD1,TGTGCCACCGGGACAGGCTCGTCGCATTCAAATGAAAAACTGTTTTTT,CATGTGSSHSNEKLFF
TRBJ1-2,TRBV12-3/TRBV12-4,-,-,TGTGCCAGCAGTTCCGGCCTGTGGGTCCCTAACTATGGCTACACCTTC,CASSSGLWVPNYGYTF
TRBJ1-5,TRBV7-2,many,-,TGTGCCAGCAGCTCGACAGCTTATAGCAATCAGCCCCAGCATTTT,CASSSTAYSNQPQHF
TRBJ1-1,TRBV29-1,-,TRBD1,TGCAGCGTCTATCCGATACAGGGGCGGACTGAAGCTTTCTTT,CSVYPIQGRTEAFF
TRBJ1-1,TRBV19,few,-,TGTGCCACCAAAAAGGGGAGGATGAGGGAGAGGGCTTTCTTT,CATKKGRMRERAFF
TRBJ2-7,TRBV28,-,-,TGTGCCAGCAGCCGGGACGCGTCAAGACAGTACGAGCAGTACTTC,CASSRDASRQYEQYF
TRBJ2-5,TRBV6-1,-,TRBD1,TGTGCCAGCAGTGAAGAAGGGACAGGGGAAGAGACCCAGTACTTC,CASSEEGTGEETQYF
TRBJ1-3,TRBV10-3,-,TRBD1,TGTGCCATCAGTGCCTCCGGACAGGTTGAAAACACCATATATTTT,CAISASGQVENTIYF
TRBJ2-3,TRBV7-6,medium-sized,TRBD2,TGTGCCAGCAGCCACGGGGGGTCGACAGATACGCAGTATTTT,CASSHGGSTDTQYF
TRBJ2-1,TRBV7-8,-,-,TGTGCCAGCAGCTTAGAAGTAGGAGGGTACAATGAGCAGTTCTTC,CASSLEVGGYNEQFF
TRBJ2-2,TRBV27,few,TRBD2,TGTGCCAGCAGTTTTATCGGGGGGGCCAACACCGGGGAGCTGTTTTTT,CASSFIGGANTGELFF
TRBJ2-1,TRBV6-2/TRBV6-3,-,TRBD1,TGTGCCAGCAGTTACCGACAGGGTCCGAGGGATGAGCAGTTCTTC,CASSYRQGPRDEQFF
TRBJ2-7,TRBV5-5,-,TRBD1,TGTGCCAGCAGCTTGGATCACAGGGGGCTGTACGAGCAGTACTTC,CASSLDHRGLYEQYF
TRBJ2-1,TRBV19,few,-,TGTGCCAGTAGTATCCTCAGGGGTTCCTACAATGAGCAGTTCTTC,CASSILRGSYNEQFF
TRBJ2-7,TRBV2,many,-,TGTGCCAGCAGTCCCGAGGGGGATTACCCCAGCGAGCAGTACTTC,CASSPEGDYPSEQYF
TRBJ2-2,TRBV6-5,many,-,TGTGCCAGCAGCTCCGGGGCCGGGGAGCTGTTTTTT,CASSSGAGELFF
TRBJ2-7,TRBV20-1,-,-,TGCAGTGCTGCCCCGAAAAAGGGGCCCTGGGAGCAGTACTTC,CSAAPKKGPWEQYF
TRBJ2-5,TRBV7-9,few,-,TGTGCCAGCAGCTTAGACGGGGAAGGGGAGACCCAGTACTTC,CASSLDGEGETQYF
TRBJ2-1,TRBV4-1,few,TRBD1,TGCGCCAGCAGCCAATGGACAGGTAATGAGCAGTTCTTC,CASSQWTGNEQFF
TRBJ1-6,TRBV2,-,TRBD1,TGTGCCAGCAGTGGGTCAGGGGGCGGTAATTCACCCCTCCACTTT,CASSGSGGGNSPLHF
TRBJ1-1,TRBV18,-,-,TGTGCCAGCTCACCTGGGGACATACTGAACACTGAAGCTTTCTTT,CASSPGDILNTEAFF
TRBJ1-1,TRBV7-9,many,-,TGTGCCAGCAGCTTGCCGGGGGCAGGGACTGAAGCTTTCTTT,CASSLPGAGTEAFF
TRBJ2-1,TRBV7-9,-,-,TGTGCCAGCAGCTTAGCCGCGTTGCAGAATAGCCATGAGCAGTTCTTC,CASSLAALQNSHEQFF
TRBJ2-2,TRBV28,few,-,TGTGCCAGCTCCGGGGCCCCGGGGGTCACCGGGGAGCTGTTTTTT,CASSGAPGVTGELFF
TRBJ2-1,TRBV7-9,-,TRBD2,TGTGCCAGCAGCCGCATGAGGGGACTAGCGTACAATGAGCAGTTCTTC,CASSRMRGLAYNEQFF
TRBJ2-5,TRBV4-1,many,TRBD2,TGCGCCAGCAGCCAAGTGGCGGGGGTGGGTCAAGAGACCCAGTACTTC,CASSQVAGVGQETQYF
TRBJ1-2,TRBV20-1,-,TRBD1,TGCAGTGCCGCGACAGGGGAGAGGGGCTATGGCTACACCTTC,CSAATGERGYGYTF
TRBJ1-1,TRBV20-1,few,-,TGCAGTGCTAGGGGGGCCGGCGAAGCTTTCTTT,CSARGAGEAFF
TRBJ2-3,TRBV6-5,-,TRBD1,TGTGCCAGCAACCGCCCTCCGGGACAGGGAACAGATACGCAGTATTTT,CASNRPPGQGTDTQYF
TRBJ2-1,TRBV7-9,few,-,TGTGCCAGCAGCTTCGGTAAGAGGGTAAATGAGCAGTTCTTC,CASSFGKRVNEQFF
TRBJ2-1,TRBV7-2,few,-,TGTGCCAGCAGCCCCGAGGCGGGGAGCTCCTACAATGAGCAGTTCTTC,CASSPEAGSSYNEQFF